The 18 T cell receptor beta chains below were found in one sample sequenced in a study of blood T cell repertoires in COVID-19. Clones were sequenced by immunoSEQ multiplex PCR, and TCRdb holds only the in-frame ones, with some missing. The data show 350,000 to 450,000 clones, 80% to 90% seen once. Sequencing input: PBMCs or T cells enriched from blood (not recorded which). These receptors originate from a man between 40 and 49 years old in a cohort exposed to, infected with or recovered from COVID-19 (not recorded which).

This clone was recorded a few times. The V gene is TRBV27, the J gene TRBJ2-7; 7 nucleotides line up with TRBD2. The CDR3 loop spans 14 amino acids. The junction had 5 bases not matched to a gene; V was cut back by 2 bases and J by 4 bases. Germline assignment: CDR1 MNHEY and CDR2 SMNVEV (reference sequence). Here the CDR3 DNA reads TGTGCCAGCAGTTTAGTTGCGGGAGTTTACGAGCAGTACTTC. As protein: CASSLVAGVYEQYF.

The V and J genes are TRBV5-1 and TRBJ2-1; 9 nucleotides align to TRBD2. The trim removed 4 bases at V and 0 bases at J, leaving 2 bases unmatched. This CDR3 region has 15 residues. Looked up from germline, CDR1 is SGHRS and CDR2 is YFSETQ. This CDR3 reads CASSNSGSSYNEQFF. The CDR3, as DNA: TGCGCCAGCAGCAATAGCGGGAGCTCCTACAATGAGCAGTTCTTC.

This sequence joins TRBV10-3 and TRBJ2-3; D possibly corresponds to TRBD2 (5 bases). V lost 6 bases and J lost 0, with 10 bases in between. The germline gives CDR1 ENHRY, CDR2 SYGVKD. This CDR3 region has 14 residues. The CDR3 DNA reads TGTGCCATCAGGGCGGACTCGAGCACAGATACGCAGTATTTT. Translated, it gives CAIRADSSTDTQYF.

Worth noting for this clone: Mismatch with germline at one junction end may stem from a read error. The genes are TRBV6-5 and TRBJ1-1; 8 bases agree with TRBD1. CDR1 is MNHEY, CDR2 SVGAGI, per germline. CDR3 length: 15 residues. CDR3 sequence (DNA): TGTGCCAGCAGTGACTCGAACGGGGACAGGCCGGGGACTTTCTTT. Encoded protein: CASSDSNGDRPGTFF.

This rearrangement joins TRBV19 to TRBJ1-2; TRBD1 matches at 10 bases. V shed 5 bases, J shed 4 bases, and the junction held 13 bases outside the gene matches. The length of the CDR3 is 17 residues. Germline V CDR1 and CDR2: LNHDA, SQIVND (reference sequence). CDR3 sequence (DNA): TGTGCCAGTAGTCGGGCCGCAGACAGGGGGCTCGGCTATGGCTACACCTTC. This sequence encodes CASSRAADRGLGYGYTF.

This clone has only a few counts. The CDR3 sequence: CASRRSGLSYEQYF. The CDR3 bases are TGTGCCAGCAGGAGGTCCGGTCTTTCGTACGAGCAGTACTTC. The chain combines TRBV2 with TRBJ2-7, with D unclear. Germline V gene lookup returns CDR1 SNHLY and CDR2 FYNNEI. The CDR3 length is 14 residues. The V end lost 6 bases, the J end lost 4 bases, and 16 bases lay between the germline ends.

This chain connects TRBV5-4 to TRBJ1-1; D might be TRBD1 (5 bases). The length of the CDR3 is 15 residues. Trimming left V 4 bases short and J 0 bases short, with 13 bases between. Germline CDR1 SGHNT, CDR2 YYREEE (reference sequence). In DNA, the CDR3 is TGTGCCAGCAGCGGAAGCGGGGGTATGAACACTGAAGCTTTCTTT. This translates into CASSGSGGMNTEAFF.

This clone has a single count. This chain uses TRBV7-2 with TRBJ2-5; D gene unclear. The V end lost 1 base, the J end lost 5 bases, and 11 bases lay between the germline ends. The germline V gene encodes CDR1 SGHTA and CDR2 FQGNSA. The CDR3 runs 14 residues. The CDR3 reads CASSLVSGAETQYF. In nucleotides, the CDR3 is TGTGCCAGCAGCTTAGTGAGTGGAGCGGAGACCCAGTACTTC. Based on the CDR3 plus reference TRBV7-2 and TRBJ2-5, the full variable domain is GAGVSQSPSNKVTEKGKDVELRCDPISGHTALYWYRQSLGQGLEFLIYFQGNSAPDKSGLPSDRFSAERTGGSVSTLTIQRTQQEDSAVYLCASSLVSGAETQYFGPGTRLLVL.

A word on this clone: The identical CDR3 is also encoded by other nucleotide sequences in the sample. V is TRBV5-1 and J is TRBJ2-3; TRBD2 aligns across 9 bases. The V segment lost 2 bases and the J segment 6 bases; nucleotides outside the gene matches: 4. This CDR3 region has 14 residues. Germline values: CDR1 SGHRS, CDR2 YFSETQ. CDR3 protein: CASSLAGGADTQYF. The CDR3 coding sequence is TGCGCCAGCAGCTTAGCGGGAGGCGCGGATACGCAGTATTTT.

The chain joins TRBV10-3 to TRBJ1-6; D is ambiguous. Germline V CDR1 and CDR2: ENHRY, SYGVKD. The CDR3 spans 13 residues. Trimming pared 6 bases from V and 8 bases from J, leaving 11 bases between. CDR3 amino acids: CAIRRAVDSPLHF. CDR3 sequence (DNA): TGTGCCATCAGGAGGGCAGTAGATTCACCCCTCCACTTT.

V is TRBV10-2 and J is TRBJ1-1, with D possibly being TRBD1 (5 bases). Trimming took 3 bases from V and 2 from J, leaving 13 bases between them. There are 15 residues in the CDR3. Germline CDR1 reads WSHSY; CDR2 reads SAAADI. The CDR3 here is CASSDPETGNTEAFF. The DNA for the CDR3 is TGCGCCAGCAGTGACCCAGAAACAGGAAACACTGAAGCTTTCTTT.

This rearrangement joins TRBV18 to TRBJ2-3; 10 nucleotides align to TRBD1. The germline CDR1 and CDR2 sequences are KGHSH and LQKENI. Trimming removed 1 base from V and 4 bases from J; junction bases left unmatched: 5. CDR3 length: 16 residues. The CDR3 loop reads CASSPQGQGSPDTQYF. The CDR3, as DNA: TGTGCCAGCTCACCACAGGGACAGGGGAGCCCAGATACGCAGTATTTT.

CDR3 protein: CASSPNDREGYTF. The CDR3 DNA sequence: TGTGCCAGCAGCCCCAATGACAGGGAAGGCTACACCTTC. The gene calls are TRBV7-9 and TRBJ1-2, with 7 bases aligning to TRBD1. Germline V gene data show CDR1 as SEHNR and CDR2 as FQNEAQ (reference sequence). V lost 5 bases, J lost 8 bases, and 8 bases stayed unmatched. CDR3 length: 13 amino acids. The entire variable domain, with the rest obtained from reference TRBV7-9 and TRBJ1-2, is as follows: DTGVSQNPRHKITKRGQNVTFRCDPISEHNRLYWYRQTLGQGPEFLTYFQNEAQLEKSRLLSDRFSAERPKGSFSTLEIQRTEQGDSAMYLCASSPNDREGYTFGSGTRLTVV.

The rearrangement uses TRBV6-2 or TRBV6-3 and TRBJ1-2; D remains ambiguous. This CDR3 is built from 11 residues. Germline lookup yields CDR1 MNHEY and CDR2 SVGEGT. V was cut by 5 bases and J by 8 bases, with 9 bases left in between. DNA of the CDR3: TGTGCCAGCAGTCGGGTGTTCGGCTACACCTTC. Translation: CASSRVFGYTF.

The chain carries TRBV27 and TRBJ1-4, with 7 bases lining up with TRBD1. Germline V gene data show CDR1 as MNHEY and CDR2 as SMNVEV (reference sequence). The CDR3 extends over 14 amino acids. The junction had 5 bases not matched to a gene; V was cut back by 3 bases and J by 7 bases. The CDR3 nucleotides read TGTGCCAGCAGTTTGGACAGGTCTGGTGAAAAACTGTTTTTT. Translated, it gives CASSLDRSGEKLFF. Together with reference TRBV27 and TRBJ1-4, the CDR3 gives the full variable domain: EAQVTQNPRYLITVTGKKLTVTCSQNMNHEYMSWYRQDPGLGLRQIYYSMNVEVTDKGDVPEGYKVSRKEKRNFPLILESPSPNQTSLYFCASSLDRSGEKLFFGSGTQLSVL.

The V gene is TRBV18, the J gene TRBJ1-1; TRBD1 matches 7 bases. Losses at the gene ends were 4 bases for V and 2 bases for J; bases not matched to a gene: 7. The CDR3 is 15 amino acids. Germline V gene sequence: CDR1 KGHSH, CDR2 LQKENI. This chain's CDR3 is CASSQRGQLNTEAFF. CDR3 in DNA: TGTGCCAGCTCACAACGGGGACAGCTAAACACTGAAGCTTTCTTT.

In DNA, the CDR3 is TGTGCCTCCAAGAGGCAGGGCAGCGATCAGCCCCAGCATTTT. Its protein product is CASKRQGSDQPQHF. This chain uses TRBV6-5 with TRBJ1-5, with a tentative D call TRBD1 (5 bases). This CDR3 comprises 14 residues. V was shortened by 11 bases and J by 5 bases, with 19 bases between the two germline ends. Germline CDR1 reads MNHEY; CDR2 reads SVGAGI.

This sequence joins TRBV6-4 and TRBJ2-1, with 7 positions matching TRBD2. The CDR3 loop spans 15 amino acids. V lost 4 bases, J lost 8 bases, and 11 bases stayed unmatched. Germline V gene lookup returns CDR1 MRHNA and CDR2 SNTAGT. Here the CDR3 DNA reads TGTGCCAGCAGTGCCCAAACTGCGGCGGGGGATGAGCAGTTCTTC. The encoded protein is CASSAQTAAGDEQFF.